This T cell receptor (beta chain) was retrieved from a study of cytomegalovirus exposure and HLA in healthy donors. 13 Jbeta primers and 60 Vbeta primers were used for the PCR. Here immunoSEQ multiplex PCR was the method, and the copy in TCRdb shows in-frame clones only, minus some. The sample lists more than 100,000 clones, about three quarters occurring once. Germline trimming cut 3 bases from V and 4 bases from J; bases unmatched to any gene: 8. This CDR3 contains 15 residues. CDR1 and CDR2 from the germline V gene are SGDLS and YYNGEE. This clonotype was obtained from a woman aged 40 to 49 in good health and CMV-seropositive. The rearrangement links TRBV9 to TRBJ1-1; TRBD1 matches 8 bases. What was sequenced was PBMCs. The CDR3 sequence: CASSGRTGRGTEAFF. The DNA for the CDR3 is TGTGCCAGCAGCGGACGGACAGGGCGCGGCACTGAAGCTTTCTTT.